The next 14 T cell receptor beta chains were all read from a single sample in a study of somatic mutations in cytotoxic T cells in rheumatoid arthritis. Some clones are missing from TCRdb's copy, which holds only in-frame ones; the method was immunoSEQ multiplex PCR. The profile shows 15,000 to 20,000 clones, over 60% of them singletons. Sequenced material: CD8+ T cells sorted from blood. The source is an adult with rheumatoid arthritis.

Remarks on this clone: Other DNA sequences in the same sample also yield this CDR3. The V call is TRBV29-1, the J call TRBJ2-3, with D tentatively TRBD2 (6 bases). This CDR3 has 10 amino acids. Germline CDR1 reads SQVTM; CDR2 reads ANQGSEA. Trimming took 4 bases from V and 8 from J, leaving 7 bases between them. The CDR3 is CSVVGGTQYF. CDR3 sequence (DNA): TGCAGCGTTGTGGGAGGTACGCAGTATTTT.

This clone showed up just once. V usage is TRBV9 and J usage is TRBJ1-4; D gene uncertain. V was cut by 3 bases and J by 8 bases, with 14 bases left in between. The germline gives CDR1 SGDLS, CDR2 YYNGEE. This CDR3 contains 14 residues. The CDR3 bases are TGTGCCAGCAGCGAGGGAACGGTTGGGGAAAAACTGTTTTTT. Its translation: CASSEGTVGEKLFF.

The chain employs TRBV5-1 and TRBJ2-2; no definite D call. This CDR3 region has 16 residues. Germline V gene lookup returns CDR1 SGHRS and CDR2 YFSETQ. Trimming shortened V by 3 bases and J by 2 bases, and 14 bases separated the two germline ends. The CDR3 reads CASSSPTRANTGELFF. The CDR3 region has the DNA TGCGCCAGCAGCTCGCCAACCCGGGCAAACACCGGGGAGCTGTTTTTT.

The V and J genes are TRBV6-6 and TRBJ2-1; D possibly corresponds to TRBD1 (6 bases). Per germline, CDR1 MNHNY and CDR2 SVGAGI (reference sequence). The CDR3 contains 15 residues. With 3 bases removed from V and 2 bases from J, the gap between germline ends came to 11 bases. As DNA, the CDR3 is TGTGCCAGCAGTTATGTTGGGGGCCCCTACAATGAGCAGTTCTTC. Amino acid sequence: CASSYVGGPYNEQFF.

The rearrangement uses TRBV6-4 and TRBJ1-5; TRBD1 matches 8 bases. The CDR3 is 14 amino acids. Germline CDR1 and CDR2: MRHNA and SNTAGT. Trimming at V came to 6 bases and at J to 1 base, leaving 2 bases not matched to a gene. CDR3 nucleotide sequence: TGTGCCAGCAGCAGGACAGGGAGCAATCAGCCCCAGCATTTT. Protein product: CASSRTGSNQPQHF.

V gene TRBV6-4 combines with J gene TRBJ1-1; D gene uncertain. Germline V gene sequence: CDR1 MRHNA, CDR2 SNTAGT. This CDR3 is 13 amino acids long. The ends were cut back, 6 bases at V and 3 bases at J, with 11 bases in the middle. CDR3 in amino acids: CASRGHRDTEAFF. The CDR3 DNA is TGTGCCAGCAGGGGCCATAGGGACACTGAAGCTTTCTTT.

The chain carries TRBV29-1 and TRBJ2-2; tentatively, D is TRBD1 (6 bases). Germline V lookup: CDR1 SQVTM, CDR2 ANQGSEA. The CDR3 covers 16 residues. The V end lost 5 bases, the J end lost 2 bases, and 18 bases lay between the germline ends. As DNA, the CDR3 is TGCAGCGTTTGGCCAGGGGACGGACAAAACACCGGGGAGCTGTTTTTT. Residues: CSVWPGDGQNTGELFF.

This chain links TRBV10-1 with TRBJ2-1; 8 bases are a match to TRBD2. CDR1 is WNHNN, CDR2 SYGVQD, per germline (reference sequence). The trim removed 4 bases at V and 0 bases at J, leaving 8 bases unmatched. The CDR3 length is 17 residues. The CDR3 DNA reads TGCGCCAGCAGTGTGGAGCGGGGGATAAGCTCCTACAATGAGCAGTTCTTC. Its protein is CASSVERGISSYNEQFF.

This chain links TRBV5-1 with TRBJ1-1; 7 bases agree with TRBD1. V was pared by 3 bases and J by 5 bases, with 4 bases of the junction left unmatched. This CDR3 comprises 13 residues. Per the germline V gene, CDR1 is SGHRS and CDR2 is YFSETQ. The CDR3 DNA sequence: TGCGCCAGCAGCTGGAGGGGACAGACTGAAGCTTTCTTT. Protein product: CASSWRGQTEAFF.

This rearrangement joins TRBV6-1 to TRBJ1-5; D unresolved. Germline assignment: CDR1 MNHNS and CDR2 SASEGT. V shed 2 bases and J shed 10 bases, with 18 bases lying between them. The CDR3 length is 15 residues. The CDR3 loop reads CASSEWATPQRPQHF. DNA of the CDR3: TGTGCCAGCAGTGAATGGGCAACACCCCAGCGACCCCAGCATTTT.

The chain couples TRBV10-3 to TRBJ2-3; 13 positions agree with TRBD2. V lost 2 bases, J lost 2 bases, and 4 bases stayed unmatched. Germline V gives CDR1 ENHRY, CDR2 SYGVKD. The CDR3 contains 17 residues. CDR3 bases: TGTGCCATCAGTGAGGATGGGACTAGCGGGGTCACAGATACGCAGTATTTT. Its translation: CAISEDGTSGVTDTQYF.

This clone was detected only a few times. This rearrangement joins TRBV7-9 to TRBJ1-1; D gene uncertain. Looked up from germline, CDR1 is SEHNR and CDR2 is FQNEAQ (reference sequence). The CDR3 is made up of 13 amino acids. The V end lost 7 bases, the J end lost 4 bases, and 13 bases lay between the germline ends. The CDR3 sequence: CASKGTSSTEAFF. The CDR3 DNA reads as TGTGCCAGCAAGGGAACGAGTTCCACTGAAGCTTTCTTT.

The genes are TRBV27 and TRBJ2-1; tentatively, D is TRBD1 or TRBD2 (5 bases each). CDR1 and CDR2 from the germline V gene are MNHEY and SMNVEV (reference sequence). Trimming cost V 2 bases and J 1 base, with 9 bases left between them. There are 15 residues in the CDR3. The CDR3 here is CASSLGGTSYNEQFF. The CDR3 coding sequence is TGTGCCAGCAGTTTAGGGGGAACTTCCTACAATGAGCAGTTCTTC.

The chain combines TRBV30 with TRBJ2-1; the D call may be TRBD1 or TRBD2 (5 bases each). The CDR3 loop spans 14 amino acids. The germline V gene has CDR1 GTSNPN and CDR2 SVGIG (reference sequence). Trimming stripped 0 bases from V and 7 bases from J, with 13 bases between. The CDR3 sequence: CAWSVGMGENEQFF. The CDR3 DNA sequence: TGTGCCTGGAGTGTAGGAATGGGGGAAAATGAGCAGTTCTTC.